This TCR beta chain was recovered during a study of spatial heterogeneity in lung cancer. Overall study: Alpha-chain sequences were consistently detected in smaller numbers than beta-chain sequences. Raw sequencing reads included, on average, more than ten appearances of each unique TCR and UMI combination. Study-level results: Blood carried ubiquitous expanded tumor TCRs more at resection than follow-up.

Every TCR cDNA molecule carried a tag that served as a unique molecular identifier. TCRdb re-called the 5' RACE reads with MiXCR, one entry per CDR3 protein. The sample lists under 2,500 distinct CDR3 sequences; about a sixth were seen once. The length of the CDR3 is 15 residues. Germline loops: CDR1 SEHNR, CDR2 FQNEAQ (reference sequence). V gave up 5 bases and J gave up 4 bases, with 15 bases separating them. Time point here: sample taken at primary tumor resection. Unsorted samples of tumor, nontumor lung or frozen PBMC had their whole RNA sequenced. In its sample, this clonotype ranks as medium-sized (0.01 to 0.1%). The antigen is not known.

This rearrangement joins TRBV7-9 to TRBJ2-1; maybe TRBD2 (5 bases). This receptor was identified in a male donor with early-stage non-small cell lung cancer. The source material was PBMCs, sampled at surgery. The CDR3 nucleotides are TGTGCCAGCAGCCGAAGCGGTGGAGAATACAATGAGCAGTTCTTC. This translates into CASSRSGGEYNEQFF.